This note documents a single T cell receptor (beta chain) sequence. Its cognate antigen is unknown. This entry belongs to a study of graft-versus-host responses after intestinal transplantation. Clones were sequenced by immunoSEQ multiplex PCR, and TCRdb holds only the in-frame ones, with some missing. The sample records about 40,000 clones, more than 80% being singletons. Study-level points and caveats: Among recipient marrow samples, GvH clones were found; some appeared first in ileum or blood. Allografts of patients with graft-donor T cell macrochimerism showed high graft-versus-host to host-versus-graft clone ratios.

Sequenced material: PBMCs, taken around 320 days after intestinal transplant. The receptor was derived from a human patient who received an intestinal transplant, so some T cells may come from the graft donor.

The CDR3: CATSRQGAVGAFF. The CDR3 nucleotides are TGTGCCACCAGCAGGCAGGGTGCGGTGGGGGCTTTCTTT. The chain links TRBV15 to TRBJ1-1, with D perhaps matching TRBD1 (5 bases). The CDR3 runs to 13 residues. Germline CDR1 and CDR2: LNHNV and YYDKDF (reference sequence). V was shortened by 3 bases and J by 11 bases, with 16 bases between the two germline ends.